A single sample gave rise to the 26 T cell receptor beta chains below, sequenced in a study of shared clonotypes between healthy human individuals. Sequencing was performed with immunoSEQ multiplex PCR; in TCRdb, only in-frame clones are kept and a portion is missing. This sample yields approximately 340,000 clones, of which around 74% are seen a single time; 10% to 13% belongs to the top ten. Sequenced input: memory CD4+ T cells sorted from blood. Noted subset: CD45RA-negative fraction. These receptors were obtained from a man younger than 40 in good health.

The chain couples TRBV7-9 to TRBJ1-1; D ambiguous. Germline V gene sequence: CDR1 SEHNR, CDR2 FQNEAQ (reference sequence). With 5 bases removed from V and 0 bases from J, the gap between germline ends came to 7 bases. There are 13 residues in the CDR3. The CDR3 region has the DNA TGTGCCAGCAGCGAGAGAATGAACACTGAAGCTTTCTTT. Its protein is CASSERMNTEAFF.

This clone was seen once. The chain employs TRBV7-9 and TRBJ2-3; TRBD1 matches 7 bases. The CDR3 sequence is 16 residues long. CDR1 is SEHNR and CDR2 is FQNEAQ in the germline V gene (reference sequence). The ends lost 3 bases at V and 3 bases at J; junction bases unmatched: 9. In nucleotides, the CDR3 is TGTGCCAGCAGCTTCCTGACAGGGAGCGGAACAGATACGCAGTATTTT. Protein sequence: CASSFLTGSGTDTQYF.

The chain combines TRBV30 with TRBJ2-7, with D uncertain. The CDR3 is made up of 11 amino acids. CDR1 GTSNPN and CDR2 SVGIG come from the germline V gene (reference sequence). Trimming pared 2 bases from V and 4 bases from J, leaving 6 bases between. The CDR3 nucleotides read TGTGCCTGGAGTTGGGGATACGAGCAGTACTTC. Protein: CAWSWGYEQYF.

Regarding this clone: This specimen includes other DNA sequences encoding the same CDR3. The rearrangement uses TRBV27 and TRBJ1-1; no clear D. The germline gives CDR1 MNHEY, CDR2 SMNVEV (reference sequence). V lost 5 bases, J lost 0 bases, and 13 bases lay in between. This CDR3 has 15 amino acids. The CDR3: CASSLRAGMNTEAFF. CDR3 DNA: TGTGCCAGCAGTCTACGGGCAGGCATGAACACTGAAGCTTTCTTT.

This clone was picked up many times. The chain combines TRBV6-1 with TRBJ2-5; 9 nucleotides line up with TRBD2. CDR3 length: 15 amino acids. Unmatched junction bases numbered 9, after V lost 5 bases and J lost 5 bases. Germline V lookup: CDR1 MNHNS, CDR2 SASEGT. Here the CDR3 DNA reads TGTGCCAGCAGTTTACTAGCGGGTTTGGGTGAGACCCAGTACTTC. Translation gives CASSLLAGLGETQYF.

The chain recombines TRBV5-1 with TRBJ2-3; TRBD1 or TRBD2 may be the D gene (5 bases each). This CDR3 is built from 14 residues. Trimming shortened V by 5 bases and J by 2 bases, and 12 bases separated the two germline ends. Germline V gene data show CDR1 as SGHRS and CDR2 as YFSETQ. This CDR3 reads CASRTGPLTDTQYF. DNA for the CDR3: TGCGCCAGCAGGACGGGACCTCTCACAGATACGCAGTATTTT.

V and J are TRBV28 and TRBJ1-3, with D possibly TRBD1 on 5 matching bases. Trimming removed 1 base at V and 1 base at J, with 11 bases between. The CDR3 has 16 amino acids. The V gene's germline CDR1 is MDHEN and CDR2 SYDVKM. The CDR3 protein is CASSLYEGRSGNTIYF. The DNA for the CDR3 is TGTGCCAGCAGTTTATACGAGGGGAGGTCTGGAAACACCATATATTTT.

The chain employs TRBV28 and TRBJ2-7; possible D gene TRBD2, 5 bases. The CDR3 has 13 amino acids. V was pared by 7 bases and J by 0 bases, with 10 bases between. Germline V lookup: CDR1 MDHEN, CDR2 SYDVKM. CDR3 sequence: CASKRGPSYEQYF. As DNA, the CDR3 is TGTGCCAGCAAGAGAGGGCCCTCCTACGAGCAGTACTTC.

The V and J genes are TRBV5-1 and TRBJ1-1, with 8 bases identical to TRBD1. The germline V gene has CDR1 SGHRS and CDR2 YFSETQ. This CDR3 is 16 amino acids long. V lost 2 bases to trimming and J lost 1 base; unmatched junction nucleotides: 7. This CDR3 is CASSLIMTGENTEAFF. CDR3 nucleotides: TGCGCCAGCAGCTTAATAATGACAGGGGAGAACACTGAAGCTTTCTTT.

V usage is TRBV6-1 and J usage is TRBJ2-1, with 7 bases lining up with TRBD2. The V gene's germline CDR1 is MNHNS and CDR2 SASEGT. V shed 0 bases, J shed 4 bases, and the junction held 9 bases outside the gene matches. The CDR3 extends over 17 amino acids. This CDR3 is CASSEAPPGGGYNEQFF. In DNA form, the CDR3 reads TGTGCCAGCAGTGAAGCCCCCCCGGGAGGTGGTTACAATGAGCAGTTCTTC.

V gene TRBV10-3 combines with J gene TRBJ1-3; no clear D gene. Trimming took 6 bases from V and 0 from J, leaving 15 bases between them. There are 16 residues in the CDR3. Germline CDR1 reads ENHRY; CDR2 reads SYGVKD. In DNA form, the CDR3 reads TGTGCCATCAGCCCAGACCGGACGCTCTCTGGAAACACCATATATTTT. It yields the protein CAISPDRTLSGNTIYF.

The genes are TRBV28 and TRBJ2-7, with D uncertain. This CDR3 contains 11 residues. CDR1 MDHEN and CDR2 SYDVKM come from the germline V gene. CDR3 sequence (DNA): TGTGCGACCGCGAGCTCCTACGAGCAGTACTTC. Its translation: CATASSYEQYF.

This clone was counted only a few times. This chain connects TRBV25-1 to TRBJ2-1, with TRBD2 identical over 9 bases. CDR1 MGHDK and CDR2 SYGVNS come from the germline V gene. The trim removed 5 bases at V and 7 bases at J, leaving 6 bases unmatched. The length of the CDR3 is 14 residues. DNA for the CDR3: TGTGCCAGCAGTAGGATAGCGGGAGTTAATGAGCAGTTCTTC. This gives the protein CASSRIAGVNEQFF.

This chain connects TRBV5-1 to TRBJ2-2; D remains ambiguous. Per germline, CDR1 SGHRS and CDR2 YFSETQ. V gave up 5 bases and J gave up 0 bases, with 11 bases separating them. The CDR3 consists of 15 residues. The CDR3 sequence: CASSVGSPNTGELFF. DNA of the CDR3: TGCGCCAGCAGTGTTGGTAGCCCGAACACCGGGGAGCTGTTTTTT.

The J gene is TRBJ2-2, the V gene TRBV5-1, with D possibly being TRBD1 (6 bases). The CDR3 has 15 residues. From germline, CDR1 is SGHRS and CDR2 YFSETQ. V was clipped by 4 bases and J by 0 bases, with 10 bases between them. Here the CDR3 reads CASSIGTTNTGELFF. The DNA of the CDR3 is TGCGCCAGCAGCATCGGGACAACGAACACCGGGGAGCTGTTTTTT.

This chain uses TRBV5-4 with TRBJ2-1; tentative D call: TRBD2 (5 bases). The CDR3 extends over 15 amino acids. Trimming removed 0 bases from V and 5 bases from J, with 12 bases in between. Germline V gene lookup returns CDR1 SGHNT and CDR2 YYREEE (reference sequence). CDR3 region: CASSLGRNANNEQFF. The CDR3 nucleotides read TGTGCCAGCAGCTTGGGGAGGAACGCTAACAATGAGCAGTTCTTC.

The rearrangement uses TRBV5-4 and TRBJ2-5, with D tentatively TRBD2 (6 bases). There are 14 residues in the CDR3. Per germline, CDR1 SGHNT and CDR2 YYREEE (reference sequence). Trimming stripped 4 bases from V and 4 bases from J, with 14 bases between. In DNA form, the CDR3 reads TGTGCCAGCAGCCCGACGGGGGTAGGAGAGACCCAGTACTTC. This codes for CASSPTGVGETQYF.

The CDR3 sequence: CASSLAEGTNEKLFF. For the CDR3, the DNA is TGTGCCAGCAGCTTAGCGGAGGGGACTAATGAAAAACTGTTTTTT. The chain is built from TRBV7-9 and TRBJ1-4; D perhaps matches TRBD1 (5 bases). The ends were cut back, 0 bases at V and 2 bases at J, with 7 bases in the middle. CDR3 size: 15 residues. Germline CDR1 is SEHNR and CDR2 is FQNEAQ (reference sequence).

This rearrangement joins TRBV25-1 to TRBJ1-1; D not resolved. V dropped 3 bases and J dropped 9 bases, with 17 bases sitting between them. Germline-derived CDR1 and CDR2 are MGHDK and SYGVNS. The CDR3 loop spans 14 amino acids. For the CDR3, the DNA is TGTGCCAGCAGTGAGAATATGGCGCAGAGAAAAGCTTTCTTT. It codes for CASSENMAQRKAFF.

The chain couples TRBV12-5 to TRBJ2-3, with D maybe TRBD2 (6 bases). The CDR3 runs 15 residues. Trimming shortened V by 5 bases and J by 2 bases, and 14 bases separated the two germline ends. From germline, CDR1 is LGHNT and CDR2 FRNRAP. CDR3 sequence reads: CASGMGLYHTDTQYF. The CDR3 DNA follows: TGTGCTAGTGGTATGGGACTTTACCACACAGATACGCAGTATTTT.

This clone was found a few times. The CDR3 is CASSERTGAFF. The CDR3 nucleotides read TGTGCCAGCAGTGAAAGGACCGGGGCTTTCTTT. The V call is TRBV6-1, the J call TRBJ1-1; D unresolved. The CDR3 runs 11 residues. CDR1 is MNHNS, CDR2 SASEGT, per germline. V gave up 2 bases and J gave up 11 bases, with 9 bases separating them.

The CDR3 nucleotides read TGTGCCAGCAGCCTTTACGGCCGGACCCCAGATACGCAGTATTTT. It is translated as CASSLYGRTPDTQYF. This chain uses TRBV21-1 with TRBJ2-3. TRBV21-1 is deemed a pseudogene. This CDR3 has 15 amino acids.

This chain uses TRBV18 with TRBJ2-2, with 7 positions matching TRBD1. The germline gives CDR1 KGHSH, CDR2 LQKENI. J lost 3 bases, V lost 3 bases, and 4 bases had no gene match. The CDR3 consists of 15 residues. The CDR3 sequence is CASSPIQGYTGELFF. In DNA, the CDR3 is TGTGCCAGCTCACCTATACAGGGGTACACCGGGGAGCTGTTTTTT.

The chain couples TRBV4-3 to TRBJ1-2; perhaps TRBD1 as D (6 bases). CDR1 and CDR2 from the germline V gene are LGHNA and YSLEER. The CDR3 consists of 17 residues. Trimming took 0 bases from V and 4 from J, leaving 18 bases between them. The CDR3 protein is CASSQDLQGNGGYGYTF. DNA for the CDR3: TGCGCCAGCAGCCAAGACTTGCAGGGGAATGGAGGCTATGGCTACACCTTC.

The gene calls are TRBV9 and TRBJ2-5; D is possibly TRBD2 (7 bases). CDR3 size: 15 residues. Germline V gene sequence: CDR1 SGDLS, CDR2 YYNGEE. The V end was cut by 0 bases, the J end by 2 bases, with 11 bases between. CDR3 sequence (DNA): TGTGCCAGCAGCGTAGAGGGGGGGAGACAAGAGACCCAGTACTTC. Translation gives CASSVEGGRQETQYF.

The gene calls are TRBV18 and TRBJ1-1; 8 bases line up with TRBD1. The CDR3 contains 14 residues. Germline assignment: CDR1 KGHSH and CDR2 LQKENI. V was pared by 3 bases and J by 3 bases, with 3 bases of the junction left unmatched. The CDR3: CASSPLGQDTEAFF. CDR3 in DNA: TGTGCCAGCTCACCGTTGGGACAGGACACTGAAGCTTTCTTT. Full variable domain (rest looked up from reference TRBV18 and TRBJ1-1): NAGVMQNPRHLVRRRGQEARLRCSPMKGHSHVYWYRQLPEEGLKFMVYLQKENIIDESGMPKERFSAEFPKEGPSILRIQQVVRGDSAAYFCASSPLGQDTEAFFGQGTRLTVV.